The present TCR beta chain was sequenced within a study of liver allograft versus peripheral blood T cells (dated by TCRdb to between 2020 and 2021). About the full investigation: In liver transplant recipients, the study looked at T cell receptor repertoires in the peripheral blood and set them against the repertoires found within the transplanted livers.

To note about this clonotype: Its antigen target is currently unknown. Base qualities are not at hand, and no much larger clone is one base apart.

Reading from cysteine to phenylalanine, the CDR3 counts 15 amino acids. Only CDR3 DNA remains: 45 bases, in frame from the first base. Compared with germline, V lacks 2 bases and J lacks 5 bases; bases without a gene match: 4. The germline V gene provides CDR1 SGHAT and CDR2 FQNNGV. Sequencing used an Illumina MiSeq. The public reads were reanalyzed by TCRdb: fastp trimming at Q25, MiXCR alignment, in-frame beta chains only. Records with the same CDR3 protein are collapsed into one entry carrying the most frequent genes and DNA. This sample comprises some 7,700 distinct CDR3 sequences, approximately 15% of them detected only once. The top ten clonotypes cover about 1.7% of the sample. General conclusions and limits of the study: T cell receptor repertoires inside liver allografts were reported to differ from those detected in peripheral blood.

The TCR originated in a human patient who had a liver transplant. After transplantation, some T cells may belong to the graft donor instead of the recipient. Recombination connected TRBV11-2 to TRBJ1-4, with 8 central nucleotides matching TRBD1. The DNA is as follows: TGTGCCAGCAGCTTAAATGGACAGGGCAATGAAAAACTGTTTTTT. Its amino acids are CASSLNGQGNEKLFF.